These 17 T cell receptor beta chains were all obtained from the same sample, sequenced in a study of blood T cell repertoires in COVID-19. Method: immunoSEQ multiplex PCR; TCRdb's copy keeps in-frame clones and lacks some. In the table there are roughly 49,000 clones, more than 75% of which are singletons. Sample: peripheral blood. The receptors shown here come from a man aged 45 to 65 with active COVID-19.

This sequence joins TRBV3-1 (or the pseudogene TRBV3-2) and TRBJ2-7; the D is unclear. The CDR3 covers 14 residues. V was trimmed by 0 bases and J by 4 bases, leaving 10 bases between them. Per the germline V gene, CDR1 is LGHDT and CDR2 is YNNKEL (reference sequence). In DNA, the CDR3 is TGTGCCAGCAGCCAAGACCCCCTCGGGTACGAGCAGTACTTC. Translated: CASSQDPLGYEQYF.

This rearrangement joins TRBV5-1 to TRBJ2-5; 12 bases are shared with TRBD2. J was trimmed by 0 bases and V by 2 bases; bases with no gene match: 11. CDR3 size: 19 residues. The germline V gene has CDR1 SGHRS and CDR2 YFSETQ. The CDR3 loop is CASSFASSGRARYQETQYF. The CDR3 nucleotides read TGCGCCAGCAGCTTTGCGTCTAGCGGGAGGGCCCGGTACCAAGAGACCCAGTACTTC.

The chain carries TRBV30 and TRBJ2-7, with 9 bases that match TRBD1. The trim removed 3 bases at V and 4 bases at J, leaving 16 bases unmatched. The CDR3 contains 17 residues. Germline V gene lookup returns CDR1 GTSNPN and CDR2 SVGIG (reference sequence). The CDR3 region has the DNA TGTGCCTGGAGGGGGGACGCCGGGACAGGGTTTGTATACGAGCAGTACTTC. Protein sequence: CAWRGDAGTGFVYEQYF.

This clone was seen a handful of times. This chain links TRBV6-5 with TRBJ2-5, with 8 bases matching TRBD1. Trimming took 5 bases from V and 3 from J; bases not matched to a gene: 8. Germline V gene sequence: CDR1 MNHEY, CDR2 SVGAGI. This CDR3 has 15 amino acids. The CDR3 coding sequence is TGTGCCAGCAGTCTTGCAGGGGGCGTCGAAGAGACCCAGTACTTC. Its protein is CASSLAGGVEETQYF.

The chain employs TRBV7-8 and TRBJ1-5, with TRBD1 matching 7 bases. This CDR3 region has 15 residues. Germline CDR1 and CDR2: SGHVS and FQNEAQ. Trimming cost V 3 bases and J 1 base; bases outside gene matches: 3. The CDR3: CASSFDRESNQPQHF. Written as DNA, the CDR3 is TGTGCCAGCAGCTTCGACAGGGAGAGCAATCAGCCCCAGCATTTT.

This clone was counted once. The V call is TRBV10-2, the J call TRBJ2-1, with 8 positions matching TRBD2. Germline V lookup: CDR1 WSHSY, CDR2 SAAADI. The ends lost 5 bases at V and 10 bases at J; junction bases unmatched: 10. This CDR3 contains 14 residues. The DNA of the CDR3 is TGCGCCAGCAGTTCATCTCGGGAGGGAGGCGAGCAGTTCTTC. It yields the protein CASSSSREGGEQFF.

The sample holds one count of this clone. The J gene is TRBJ2-1, the V gene TRBV9, with a possible D match to TRBD2 (5 bases). Germline CDR1 reads SGDLS; CDR2 reads YYNGEE. The germline V and J ends were trimmed by 3 bases and 0 bases, with 13 bases remaining between them. There are 16 residues in the CDR3. This CDR3 reads CASSEMTGNSYNEQFF. CDR3 nucleotide sequence: TGTGCCAGCAGCGAGATGACGGGGAACTCCTACAATGAGCAGTTCTTC. Looking up the rest from reference TRBV9 and TRBJ2-1 gives the full variable domain: DSGVTQTPKHLITATGQRVTLRCSPRSGDLSVYWYQQSLDQGLQFLIQYYNGEERAKGNILERFSAQQFPDLHSELNLSSLELGDSALYFCASSEMTGNSYNEQFFGPGTRLTVL.

The chain recombines TRBV6-6 with TRBJ1-2; D ambiguous. The germline V gene encodes CDR1 MNHNY and CDR2 SVGAGI (reference sequence). The length of the CDR3 is 12 residues. V lost 2 bases and J 6 bases, leaving 7 bases between the germline ends. CDR3 amino acids: CASSYEYDGYTF. CDR3 DNA sequence: TGTGCCAGCAGTTACGAGTACGATGGCTACACCTTC.

This sequence joins TRBV6-6 and TRBJ2-1; possibly TRBD1 for D (6 bases). Germline V CDR1 and CDR2: MNHNY, SVGAGI (reference sequence). The CDR3 spans 14 residues. V lost 0 bases, J lost 3 bases, and 6 bases lay in between. CDR3 protein: CASSYSDSYNEQFF. The DNA for the CDR3 is TGTGCCAGCAGTTACTCGGACAGCTACAATGAGCAGTTCTTC.

The rearrangement links TRBV7-2 to TRBJ2-7; TRBD2 might be the D (5 bases). Germline assignment: CDR1 SGHTA and CDR2 FQGNSA. V was shortened by 5 bases and J by 4 bases, with 12 bases between the two germline ends. The CDR3 is 13 amino acids. The CDR3 nucleotides read TGTGCCAGCAGCCCTCCTAGCTTGTACGAGCAGTACTTC. This sequence encodes CASSPPSLYEQYF.

In DNA, the CDR3 is TGTGCCAGCCGGGAGGGGAACTATGGCTACACCTTC. Its protein product is CASREGNYGYTF. This sequence joins TRBV6-5 and TRBJ1-2; D is perhaps TRBD1 (5 bases). CDR3 length: 12 amino acids. Germline CDR1 and CDR2: MNHEY and SVGAGI. Trimming removed 8 bases at V and 2 bases at J, with 9 bases between.

The chain combines TRBV7-2 with TRBJ2-1; TRBD2 agrees at 9 bases. The germline V gene has CDR1 SGHTA and CDR2 FQGNSA. There are 15 residues in the CDR3. J lost 9 bases, V lost 0 bases, and 6 bases had no gene match. CDR3 amino acids: CASSLARGGLGEQFF. The CDR3 region has the DNA TGTGCCAGCAGCTTAGCGCGGGGGGGCCTCGGTGAGCAGTTCTTC.

The table lists this clone with a few counts. The CDR3 spells CASSARQGRIYEQYF. For the CDR3, the DNA is TGTGCCAGCAGCGCCCGACAGGGTAGAATCTACGAGCAGTACTTC. The V and J genes are TRBV9 and TRBJ2-7, with TRBD1 matching 7 bases. The CDR3 spans 15 residues. V shed 3 bases and J 3 bases; nucleotides not matched to a gene: 9. CDR1 SGDLS and CDR2 YYNGEE come from the germline V gene. The full variable domain, its missing parts supplied by reference TRBV9 and TRBJ2-7, is DSGVTQTPKHLITATGQRVTLRCSPRSGDLSVYWYQQSLDQGLQFLIQYYNGEERAKGNILERFSAQQFPDLHSELNLSSLELGDSALYFCASSARQGRIYEQYFGPGTRLTVT.

The rearrangement uses TRBV7-9 and TRBJ2-5, with TRBD2 matching over 10 bases. The CDR3 covers 17 residues. The V gene end was trimmed by 0 bases and the J gene end by 4 bases; junction bases not matched to a gene: 8. Germline V gives CDR1 SEHNR, CDR2 FQNEAQ (reference sequence). DNA for the CDR3: TGTGCCAGCAGCTTAGCGCTAAGCGGGGGGGCCGGAGAGACCCAGTACTTC. It is translated as CASSLALSGGAGETQYF. Full variable domain (rest looked up from reference TRBV7-9 and TRBJ2-5): DTGVSQNPRHKITKRGQNVTFRCDPISEHNRLYWYRQTLGQGPEFLTYFQNEAQLEKSRLLSDRFSAERPKGSFSTLEIQRTEQGDSAMYLCASSLALSGGAGETQYFGPGTRLLVL.

The chain couples TRBV9 to TRBJ2-5; 9 bases are shared with TRBD2. The length of the CDR3 is 17 residues. J gave up 2 bases and V 2 bases, and 10 bases lay outside the gene matches. Germline CDR1 SGDLS, CDR2 YYNGEE. In DNA, the CDR3 is TGTGCCAGCAGCGTGGGTCGGACTAGCGCTCTACAAGAGACCCAGTACTTC. It translates to CASSVGRTSALQETQYF.

The chain uses TRBV7-2 and TRBJ2-2, with a tentative D call TRBD2 (6 bases). The CDR3 has 13 residues. Between the trimmed V and J ends, which lost 5 bases and 4 bases, there was a span of 8 bases. The germline gives CDR1 SGHTA, CDR2 FQGNSA. The CDR3 sequence is CASSHGGTGELFF. CDR3 bases: TGTGCCAGCAGCCACGGGGGCACCGGGGAGCTGTTTTTT.

The V call is TRBV6-5, the J call TRBJ1-6; a weak D match, TRBD1 (5 bases). Germline V gives CDR1 MNHEY, CDR2 SVGAGI. V lost 2 bases to trimming and J lost 7 bases, with 9 bases between them. The CDR3 covers 14 residues. DNA for the CDR3: TGTGCCAGCAGTTACCGGCAGGGAAATTCACCCCTCCACTTT. Protein product: CASSYRQGNSPLHF.